Following are 10 T cell receptor beta chains from one sample sequenced in a study of Graves' ophthalmopathy and Graves' hyperthyroidism. Amplification from RNA transcripts yielded the TCR beta CDR3 regions. A first-round RT-PCR used HTBI primers, followed by a second-round multiplex PCR. Via MiXCR, TCRdb re-called the multiplex PCR reads, giving one row per CDR3 protein. Of about 740,000 distinct CDR3 sequences listed, approximately 40% are singletons. The sequencing sample was made of peripheral blood. The receptors derive from an adult man with Graves' ophthalmopathy.

The count of this clonotype is one. One end of the junction is discordant with germline, which a read error may explain. In nucleotides, the CDR3 is TGTGCCAGCAGTTCGACAGGGGTAGGTCAGCCCCAGCATTTT. It yields the protein CASSSTGVGQPQHF. This chain uses TRBV24-1 with TRBJ1-5; 8 positions agree with TRBD1. Per the germline V gene, CDR1 is KGHDR and CDR2 is SFDVKD. The CDR3 runs to 14 residues.

There are a few counts of this clonotype. The chain combines TRBV7-9 with TRBJ2-5; D is perhaps TRBD1 or TRBD2 (5 bases each). From germline, CDR1 is SEHNR and CDR2 FQNEAQ (reference sequence). V was cut by 1 base and J by 5 bases, with 17 bases left in between. CDR3 length: 16 residues. The DNA for the CDR3 is TGTGCCAGCAGCTTAGAGGTCGGGACGAGAGGGGAGACCCAGTACTTC. It codes for CASSLEVGTRGETQYF.

V is TRBV10-3 and J is TRBJ2-7, with 13 positions matching TRBD2. With V trimmed by 7 bases and J by 1 base, 1 base remained unmatched. The CDR3 contains 14 residues. Germline CDR1 reads ENHRY; CDR2 reads SYGVKD. The DNA for the CDR3 is TGTGCCATCAAGGGACTAGCGGGATCCTACGAGCAGTACTTC. Amino acid sequence: CAIKGLAGSYEQYF.

The rearrangement links TRBV29-1 to TRBJ2-3; D possibly corresponds to TRBD1 (5 bases). Germline assignment: CDR1 SQVTM and CDR2 ANQGSEA. The V gene lost 5 bases and the J gene lost 0 bases, with 12 bases spanning the gap. The CDR3 covers 14 residues. CDR3 coding DNA: TGCAGCGTTTTAAAGGGGATGAGCACAGATACGCAGTATTTT. It codes for CSVLKGMSTDTQYF.

Comment on this clonotype: One base away lies a much larger clone, so this may be a sequencing read error. The chain combines TRBV2 with TRBJ1-5, with D perhaps matching TRBD1 (5 bases). Germline CDR1 SNHLY, CDR2 FYNNEI. V was pared by 5 bases and J by 3 bases, with 14 bases between. The CDR3 is 15 amino acids. CDR3 sequence: CASSYSGLNNQPQHF. CDR3 in DNA: TGTGCCAGCAGTTACTCGGGGCTGAACAATCAGCCCCAGCATTTT.

CDR3 amino acids: CASSEGSGGQETQYF. CDR3 coding DNA: TGTGCCAGCAGCGAGGGTAGCGGGGGGCAAGAGACCCAGTACTTC. This sequence joins TRBV9 and TRBJ2-5, with 10 positions matching TRBD2. The germline CDR1 and CDR2 sequences are SGDLS and YYNGEE. The CDR3 extends over 15 amino acids. V lost 3 bases and J lost 2; bases outside the gene matches: 4.

The J gene is TRBJ2-7, the V gene TRBV5-1; TRBD2 is a possible D gene (6 bases). The CDR3 contains 14 residues. The V and J ends lost 3 bases and 0 bases respectively, with 10 bases between them. The germline CDR1 and CDR2 sequences are SGHRS and YFSETQ. DNA of the CDR3: TGCGCCAGCAGCTCGGGGGACCCCTCCTACGAGCAGTACTTC. Protein product: CASSSGDPSYEQYF.

This clonotype was detected many times. CDR3 region: CASIREWDRDSQPQHF. The DNA for the CDR3 is TGTGCCAGTATTCGCGAATGGGACAGGGATAGTCAGCCCCAGCATTTT. The J gene is TRBJ1-5, the V gene TRBV19; 9 bases match TRBD1. Germline CDR1 is LNHDA and CDR2 is SQIVND (reference sequence). CDR3 length: 16 amino acids. J was trimmed by 6 bases and V by 7 bases; bases with no gene match: 13. Using reference TRBV19 and TRBJ1-5 for the parts outside the CDR3, the full variable domain is DGGITQSPKYLFRKEGQNVTLSCEQNLNHDAMYWYRQDPGQGLRLIYYSQIVNDFQKGDIAEGYSVSREKKESFPLTVTSAQKNPTAFYLCASIREWDRDSQPQHFGDGTRLSIL.

J is TRBJ2-6 and V is TRBV7-2; 7 positions agree with TRBD1. V was clipped by 4 bases and J by 19 bases; unmatched bases: 19. The germline CDR1 and CDR2 sequences are SGHTA and FQGNSA. The CDR3 is 15 residues long. DNA of the CDR3: TGTGCCAGCAGCTCACAGGGGAGAGGGGCTACGAGCAGTACTTTC. Residues: CASSSQGRGATSSTF.

This clonotype was counted only a few times. The rearrangement uses TRBV7-3 and TRBJ1-4; D gene unclear. This CDR3 has 15 residues. The germline gives CDR1 SGHTA, CDR2 FQGTGA. V was pared by 5 bases and J by 14 bases, with 24 bases between. The CDR3 is CASSQKYATNEELFF. CDR3 sequence (DNA): TGTGCCAGCAGCCAGAAATATGCAACTAATGAAGAGCTGTTTTTT.